This passage covers 22 T cell receptor beta chains from one sample sequenced in a study of blood T cell repertoires in COVID-19. Using immunoSEQ multiplex PCR, the repertoire was profiled, and TCRdb retains in-frame clones only, with some absent. The data contain about 250,000 clones, 65% to 85% of them seen just once; the ten biggest clones take up about 5.7%. The specimen sequenced was peripheral blood. The receptors were sampled from a man of 80 years or more with acute or convalescent COVID-19.

V usage is TRBV4-1 and J usage is TRBJ2-1; 12 nucleotides match TRBD2. Germline V gives CDR1 MGHRA, CDR2 YSYEKL. CDR3 length: 20 residues. Trimming took 1 base from V and 0 from J; bases not matched to a gene: 10. The DNA for the CDR3 is TGCGCCAGCAGCCAAGGGGGTACTAGCGGGGGGCCGAGCTCCTACAATGAGCAGTTCTTC. This gives the protein CASSQGGTSGGPSSYNEQFF.

This chain joins TRBV5-6 and TRBJ1-1; perhaps TRBD1 as D (6 bases). V was cut by 4 bases and J by 5 bases, with 21 bases left in between. Germline V CDR1 and CDR2: SGHDT, YYEEEE. The CDR3 totals 16 residues. The CDR3 DNA sequence: TGTGCCAGCAGCGTGTGGGGGCGCGTGATAAATACTGAAGCTTTCTTT. It yields the protein CASSVWGRVINTEAFF.

The chain couples TRBV3-1 (or the pseudogene TRBV3-2) to TRBJ1-5; no firm D call. Germline assignment: CDR1 LGHDT and CDR2 YNNKEL (reference sequence). The CDR3 consists of 14 residues. The V end lost 4 bases, the J end lost 6 bases, and 13 bases lay between the germline ends. CDR3 DNA: TGTGCCAGCAGCCGACATTACGAGGGTCAGCCCCAGCATTTT. Its translation is CASSRHYEGQPQHF.

This clone occurred once. The V and J genes are TRBV28 and TRBJ2-6; 7 bases fit TRBD1. The CDR3 covers 16 residues. Unmatched junction bases numbered 7, after V lost 8 bases and J lost 0 bases. Germline CDR1 reads MDHEN; CDR2 reads SYDVKM. CDR3 residues: CASRLRGLSGANVLTF. The CDR3 nucleotides are TGTGCCAGCCGCTTGAGGGGGCTCTCTGGGGCCAACGTCCTGACTTTC.

V usage is TRBV6-5 and J usage is TRBJ2-7; 7 nucleotides line up with TRBD2. CDR3 length: 14 amino acids. V gave up 5 bases and J gave up 0 bases; unmatched junction bases: 4. CDR1 MNHEY and CDR2 SVGAGI come from the germline V gene. CDR3 residues: CASSLAVRSYEQYF. CDR3 nucleotides: TGTGCCAGCAGTCTAGCGGTCCGCTCCTACGAGCAGTACTTC.

V gene TRBV9 combines with J gene TRBJ2-1, with 12 bases identical to TRBD2. J was trimmed by 0 bases and V by 5 bases; bases with no gene match: 12. CDR3 length: 19 residues. Germline V CDR1 and CDR2: SGDLS, YYNGEE. CDR3 DNA: TGTGCCAGCAGTGTAACACTAGCGGGAGGACCAAGCTCCTACAATGAGCAGTTCTTC. It yields the protein CASSVTLAGGPSSYNEQFF.

The chain links TRBV19 to TRBJ2-1, with TRBD2 matching over 10 bases. The V and J ends lost 4 bases and 4 bases, in that order; junction bases with no gene match: 4. CDR1 and CDR2 from the germline V gene are LNHDA and SQIVND (reference sequence). The CDR3 is 15 amino acids. Here the CDR3 DNA reads TGTGCCAGTAGTACTAGCGGGAGAGGGTACAATGAGCAGTTCTTC. It codes for CASSTSGRGYNEQFF.

This clone was observed a single time. The CDR3 sequence is CASSGGPGAKNIQYF. CDR3 sequence (DNA): TGTGCCAGCAGTGGGGGGCCCGGGGCCAAAAACATTCAGTACTTC. This chain connects TRBV2 to TRBJ2-4; possible D gene TRBD1, 6 bases. Germline-derived CDR1 and CDR2 are SNHLY and FYNNEI. This CDR3 has 15 residues. The V gene lost 4 bases and the J gene lost 1 base, with 11 bases spanning the gap.

V is TRBV28 and J is TRBJ1-2; D unresolved. V gave up 3 bases and J gave up 2 bases, with 10 bases separating them. Germline values: CDR1 MDHEN, CDR2 SYDVKM. This CDR3 region has 14 residues. This CDR3 is CASSFRPSNYGYTF. Here the CDR3 DNA reads TGTGCCAGCAGTTTCAGGCCCTCCAACTATGGCTACACCTTC.

The chain employs TRBV7-3 and TRBJ2-7, with 10 bases that match TRBD1. The CDR3 spans 14 residues. Germline assignment: CDR1 SGHTA and CDR2 FQGTGA. The V and J ends lost 11 bases and 5 bases, in that order; junction bases with no gene match: 12. CDR3 sequence (DNA): TGTGCCCCTCCCCCGGGACAGGGGAAGGACGAGCAGTACTTC. The encoded protein is CAPPPGQGKDEQYF.

This chain links TRBV3-1 (or the pseudogene TRBV3-2) with TRBJ2-7; 8 bases agree with TRBD1. The V gene end was trimmed by 5 bases and the J gene end by 1 base; junction bases not matched to a gene: 4. The length of the CDR3 is 14 residues. CDR1 and CDR2 (germline): LGHDT, YNNKEL (reference sequence). The CDR3 loop reads CASSTGQGSYEQYF. The DNA of the CDR3 is TGTGCCAGCAGCACCGGACAGGGATCCTACGAGCAGTACTTC.

The chain carries TRBV7-8 and TRBJ2-1, with 13 bases identical to TRBD2. This CDR3 is built from 18 residues. Germline-derived CDR1 and CDR2 are SGHVS and FQNEAQ. The trim removed 2 bases at V and 9 bases at J, leaving 13 bases unmatched. The CDR3 DNA is TGTGCCAGCAGCTTACAGCCCCCCACTAGCGGGGGGGGCCGTGAGCAGTTCTTC. The encoded protein is CASSLQPPTSGGGREQFF.

The CDR3 region is CASSTDKAMNTEAFF. CDR3 sequence (DNA): TGTGCCAGTAGTACCGACAAAGCCATGAACACTGAAGCTTTCTTT. The chain is built from TRBV19 and TRBJ1-1, with D unclear. This CDR3 has 15 amino acids. CDR1 is LNHDA, CDR2 SQIVND, per germline (reference sequence). Trimming removed 4 bases at V and 0 bases at J, with 12 bases between.

This chain joins TRBV28 and TRBJ2-7; 7 bases fit TRBD1. From germline, CDR1 is MDHEN and CDR2 SYDVKM. Trimming cost V 7 bases and J 9 bases; bases outside gene matches: 18. This CDR3 region has 15 residues. CDR3 bases: TGTGCCAGCAAAATACCGGGACAGTTCTTTTCTGTGCAGTACTTC. Its protein product is CASKIPGQFFSVQYF.

This chain links TRBV11-2 with TRBJ2-1, with TRBD2 as a possible D gene (5 bases). V lost 5 bases to trimming and J lost 0 bases, with 11 bases between them. The length of the CDR3 is 15 residues. Germline values: CDR1 SGHAT, CDR2 FQNNGV. The DNA of the CDR3 is TGTGCCAGCAGCCCCAGCGGTGACTCCTACAATGAGCAGTTCTTC. This encodes CASSPSGDSYNEQFF.

Regarding this clone: Other DNA sequences of this sample code for an identical CDR3. The chain recombines TRBV5-1 with TRBJ2-1, with TRBD2 matching 10 bases. Germline V gene data show CDR1 as SGHRS and CDR2 as YFSETQ. The junction had 3 bases not matched to a gene; V was cut back by 4 bases and J by 2 bases. CDR3 length: 15 amino acids. The CDR3 bases are TGCGCCAGCAGCCTACTAGCGGGACCCTACAATGAGCAGTTCTTC. Amino acid sequence: CASSLLAGPYNEQFF.

This sequence joins TRBV5-8 and TRBJ1-6, with D uncertain. CDR3 length: 14 amino acids. Trimming took 1 base from V and 7 from J, leaving 9 bases between them. Germline assignment: CDR1 SGHTS and CDR2 YDEGEE. In DNA, the CDR3 is TGTGCCAGCAGCTTGCCAGGAGGGAATTCACCCCTCCACTTT. This gives the protein CASSLPGGNSPLHF.

This chain connects TRBV5-1 to TRBJ2-5, with 8 positions matching TRBD1. Germline V gene data show CDR1 as SGHRS and CDR2 as YFSETQ. This CDR3 is built from 17 residues. J was trimmed by 2 bases and V by 0 bases; bases with no gene match: 9. CDR3 in amino acids: CASSLGRQGARQETQYF. CDR3 in DNA: TGCGCCAGCAGCTTGGGTCGTCAGGGGGCTCGGCAAGAGACCCAGTACTTC.

V and J are TRBV7-9 and TRBJ1-4; 9 bases map to TRBD1. There are 15 residues in the CDR3. J was trimmed by 5 bases and V by 2 bases; bases with no gene match: 3. Germline V CDR1 and CDR2: SEHNR, FQNEAQ (reference sequence). CDR3 in DNA: TGTGCCAGCAGCTTACCGGGACAGGGAAATGAAAAACTGTTTTTT. This codes for CASSLPGQGNEKLFF.

The V gene is TRBV7-9, the J gene TRBJ2-3, with 7 bases fitting TRBD1. V shed 5 bases, J shed 0 bases, and the junction held 5 bases outside the gene matches. The CDR3 sequence is 15 residues long. From germline, CDR1 is SEHNR and CDR2 FQNEAQ (reference sequence). The CDR3 is CASSQTGQSTDTQYF. CDR3 in DNA: TGTGCCAGCAGCCAGACAGGGCAGAGCACAGATACGCAGTATTTT.

This sequence joins TRBV5-1 and TRBJ1-2, with D possibly being TRBD1 (6 bases). Trimming took off 0 bases at V and 4 bases at J, with 19 bases between the two ends. The CDR3 length is 17 residues. Germline CDR1 is SGHRS and CDR2 is YFSETQ. The CDR3 nucleotides read TGCGCCAGCAGCTTGGAATTCCCAGGGGACCTTGTCTATGGCTACACCTTC. As protein: CASSLEFPGDLVYGYTF.

The rearrangement uses TRBV4-2 and TRBJ2-5, with D possibly being TRBD2 (5 bases). Trimming pared 1 base from V and 1 base from J, leaving 13 bases between. Looked up from germline, CDR1 is LGHNA and CDR2 is YNFKEQ. The CDR3 runs to 16 residues. CDR3: CASSQALGASQETQYF. CDR3 nucleotide sequence: TGTGCCAGCAGCCAAGCTTTGGGAGCGTCCCAAGAGACCCAGTACTTC.